What follows are 3 T cell receptor beta chains derived from one specimen sequenced in a study of blood T cells in healthy people across ages. A second about 6 to 12 cycle PCR used barcoded and J-beta primers. TCRdb called the 5' RACE reads again in MiXCR, with one record for every CDR3 protein. Of about 1,500,000 distinct CDR3 sequences listed, 42% were seen once; the top ten hold approximately 7.9%. Material for sequencing was blood. The receptor set was obtained from a woman between 18 and 30 years old in good health.

This clonotype came up a few times. The chain carries TRBV2 and TRBJ2-7, with D hard to call. Germline V gene data show CDR1 as SNHLY and CDR2 as FYNNEI. The CDR3 consists of 13 residues. Trimming shortened V by 4 bases and J by 2 bases, and 9 bases separated the two germline ends. This CDR3 reads CASSGVVPYEQYF. CDR3 DNA sequence: TGTGCCAGCAGTGGGGTAGTACCCTACGAGCAGTACTTC. The full variable domain, completed using reference TRBV2 and TRBJ2-7, is EPEVTQTPSHQVTQMGQEVILRCVPISNHLYFYWYRQILGQKVEFLVSFYNNEISEKSEIFDDQFSVERPDGSNFTLKIRSTKLEDSAMYFCASSGVVPYEQYFGPGTRLTVT.

V usage is TRBV29-1 and J usage is TRBJ2-1; tentatively, D is TRBD1 (5 bases). Trimming removed 4 bases at V and 10 bases at J, with 17 bases between. The germline V gene has CDR1 SQVTM and CDR2 ANQGSEA. This CDR3 is 13 amino acids long. The CDR3 bases are TGCAGCGTTGGGGGCAGGGTAGTAGGAGAGCAGTTCTTC. This gives the protein CSVGGRVVGEQFF.

The rearrangement links TRBV12-3 or TRBV12-4 to TRBJ2-5, with D maybe TRBD2 (5 bases). This CDR3 spans 11 amino acids. V lost 5 bases to trimming and J lost 9 bases, with 10 bases between them. CDR3 in amino acids: CASSPGLSQYF. The CDR3 DNA is TGTGCCAGCAGTCCAGGACTGTCCCAGTACTTC.